These 5 T cell receptor beta chains share one sample of origin, sequenced in a study of metastatic and nonmetastatic thyroid tumors. TCRdb reprocessed the PCR reads using MiXCR. The sample shows tens of thousands of clones, about a sixth of them seen only once. All patients reached thyroid surgery having received no treatment beforehand. Sequences were obtained from tumor tissue. The receptors were sampled from a female donor with papillary thyroid cancer or a benign thyroid nodule (not recorded which). Some clones in this sample may be carry-over from other donors' samples.

In the case of this clone: An end of the junction does not agree with germline; a read error may underlie this. The CDR3 DNA is TGCAGTTCACTAGCGGGATGGCCAGATGCGCAGTATTTT. Its translation: CSSLAGWPDAQYF. The rearrangement links TRBV20-1 to TRBJ2-3; 10 nucleotides agree with TRBD2. CDR1 DFQATT and CDR2 SNEGSKA come from the germline V gene (reference sequence). The CDR3 covers 13 residues.

Notes on this clone: A much larger clone differs by one base, so this may be a read error. The V gene is TRBV28, the J gene TRBJ1-5; D remains unclear. Germline CDR1 is MDHEN and CDR2 is SYDVKM. This CDR3 contains 15 residues. V was pared by 5 bases and J by 7 bases, with 18 bases between. The DNA of the CDR3 is TGTGCCAGCAGTCCGGGGAGACCCCGGAACCAGCCCCAGCATTTT. This codes for CASSPGRPRNQPQHF.

This clone was found many times. The chain couples TRBV7-8 to TRBJ2-5; D may be TRBD1 (6 bases). Germline V lookup: CDR1 SGHVS, CDR2 FQNEAQ. Trimming cost V 1 base and J 5 bases, with 8 bases left between them. The CDR3 runs 13 residues. CDR3 loop: CASSLGGGETQYF. The CDR3 DNA reads TGTGCCAGCAGCTTAGGTGGGGGCGAGACCCAGTACTTC.

This clone was seen at least ten times. V is TRBV30 and J is TRBJ1-1; D uncertain. V was shortened by 8 bases and J by 1 base, with 8 bases between the two germline ends. CDR1 is GTSNPN and CDR2 is SVGIG in the germline V gene (reference sequence). The CDR3 has 11 residues. The CDR3 here is CAAAENTEAFF. CDR3 in DNA: TGTGCCGCCGCGGAGAACACTGAAGCTTTCTTT.

This clone has more than one count but fewer than ten. One end of the junction does not line up with germline, which may come from a read error. V is TRBV19 and J is TRBJ2-7; a possible D gene is TRBD2 (5 bases). Germline V gives CDR1 LNHDA, CDR2 SQIVND (reference sequence). The CDR3 totals 14 residues. The CDR3: CARSRGPSTYEQYF. In DNA, the CDR3 is TGTGCCAGAAGTAGAGGGCCTTCAACCTACGAGCAGTACTTC.